Below, 24 T cell receptor beta chains from the same sample are listed, as sequenced in a study of blood T cells in healthy people across ages. Alongside a J-beta primer mix, a sample-barcoded 5' primer served in a second PCR lasting roughly 7 to 11 cycles. Each CDR3 protein is one row after TCRdb ran MiXCR on the 5' RACE reads. The sample includes approximately 800,000 distinct CDR3 sequences, 55% to 65% of them seen just once. Sequenced input: blood. The receptors were sampled from a man aged 25 to 40 in good health.

V usage is TRBV6-5 and J usage is TRBJ2-7; the match to TRBD2 covers 7 bases. The V gene's germline CDR1 is MNHEY and CDR2 SVGAGI. This CDR3 comprises 14 residues. V was clipped by 6 bases and J by 3 bases; unmatched bases: 8. CDR3 in DNA: TGTGCCAGCAGGCCGGGACTAAAGTACTACGAGCAGTACTTC. Residues: CASRPGLKYYEQYF.

This clonotype was seen at least ten times. The V call is TRBV20-1, the J call TRBJ2-1; TRBD2 matches at 9 bases. From germline, CDR1 is DFQATT and CDR2 SNEGSKA (reference sequence). This CDR3 comprises 15 residues. J gave up 5 bases and V 7 bases, and 12 bases lay outside the gene matches. This CDR3 reads CSVGRVLAGNNEQFF. Here the CDR3 DNA reads TGCAGTGTTGGGAGGGTTCTAGCGGGGAACAATGAGCAGTTCTTC.

This chain links TRBV14 with TRBJ1-1, with D possibly matching TRBD1 (5 bases). The V gene's germline CDR1 is SGHDN and CDR2 FVKESK. There are 17 residues in the CDR3. V lost 0 bases, J lost 5 bases, and 19 bases lay in between. CDR3 sequence: CASSQDPILRDGTEAFF. DNA for the CDR3: TGTGCCAGCAGCCAAGATCCAATCCTCAGGGACGGAACTGAAGCTTTCTTT. Variable domain in full (rest from reference TRBV14 and TRBJ1-1): EAGVTQFPSHSVIEKGQTVTLRCDPISGHDNLYWYRRVMGKEIKFLLHFVKESKQDESGMPNNRFLAERTGGTYSTLKVQPAELEDSGVYFCASSQDPILRDGTEAFFGQGTRLTVV.

The chain employs TRBV7-9 and TRBJ2-2; D remains unclear. Germline values: CDR1 SEHNR, CDR2 FQNEAQ (reference sequence). Trimming cost V 6 bases and J 4 bases, with 9 bases left between them. The CDR3 runs 13 residues. CDR3 sequence (DNA): TGTGCCAGCAGATCTGGGGTCACCGGGGAGCTGTTTTTT. Translating it yields CASRSGVTGELFF.

The chain carries TRBV20-1 and TRBJ2-1; 8 nucleotides line up with TRBD1. There are 15 residues in the CDR3. Germline loops: CDR1 DFQATT, CDR2 SNEGSKA (reference sequence). Trimming at V came to 4 bases and at J to 1 base, leaving 6 bases not matched to a gene. For the CDR3, the DNA is TGCAGTGCTACCGACAGGGGAAATTCCTACAATGAGCAGTTCTTC. Translation: CSATDRGNSYNEQFF.

V and J are TRBV9 and TRBJ1-1; D gene unclear. Per the germline V gene, CDR1 is SGDLS and CDR2 is YYNGEE. The CDR3 contains 12 residues. V was pared by 2 bases and J by 8 bases, with 10 bases between. The CDR3 bases are TGTGCCAGCAGCGTCCGCCCGGGCGAAGCTTTCTTT. This gives the protein CASSVRPGEAFF. The whole variable domain, filled in from reference TRBV9 and TRBJ1-1, reads DSGVTQTPKHLITATGQRVTLRCSPRSGDLSVYWYQQSLDQGLQFLIQYYNGEERAKGNILERFSAQQFPDLHSELNLSSLELGDSALYFCASSVRPGEAFFGQGTRLTVV.

The chain joins TRBV2 to TRBJ2-3, with D maybe TRBD2 (5 bases). Germline V gene lookup returns CDR1 SNHLY and CDR2 FYNNEI. The CDR3 totals 15 residues. V was trimmed by 6 bases and J by 8 bases, leaving 21 bases between them. The chain's CDR3 is CASSDLRERARTQYF. CDR3 nucleotides: TGTGCCAGCAGCGATCTACGAGAGAGGGCTCGTACGCAGTATTTT.

This clonotype has ten or more counts. The V call is TRBV20-1, the J call TRBJ1-4, with no clear D. V gave up 5 bases and J gave up 0 bases, with 19 bases separating them. The CDR3 spans 17 residues. Looked up from germline, CDR1 is DFQATT and CDR2 is SNEGSKA (reference sequence). The CDR3 loop reads CSAAHRRTPATNEKLFF. DNA for the CDR3: TGCAGTGCTGCCCACCGACGGACTCCTGCAACTAATGAAAAACTGTTTTTT.

This chain joins TRBV6-2 or TRBV6-3 and TRBJ2-5; possibly TRBD1 for D (5 bases). The DNA matches TRBJ2-7 better at its end, which makes the J call doubtful. The length of the CDR3 is 15 residues. CDR1 is MNHEY, CDR2 SVGEGT, per germline. Here the CDR3 DNA reads TGTGCCAGCAGTTCCCTCACGACAGTGTACTACGAGCAGTACTTC. Its protein is CASSSLTTVYYEQYF.

The chain is built from TRBV12-3 or TRBV12-4 and TRBJ2-1; D gene unclear. CDR3 length: 12 residues. V dropped 3 bases and J dropped 10 bases, with 10 bases sitting between them. This CDR3 is CASSFSGSEQFF. CDR3 nucleotides: TGTGCCAGCAGTTTCTCCGGATCGGAGCAGTTCTTC.

The chain recombines TRBV6-1 with TRBJ1-1, with unresolved D. The CDR3 spans 12 residues. Deletions cut 5 bases from V and 8 bases from J, with 12 bases between. Per the germline V gene, CDR1 is MNHNS and CDR2 is SASEGT. Written as DNA, the CDR3 is TGTGCCAGCAGTTCTCTAAGGTCCGAAGCTTTCTTT. Its protein is CASSSLRSEAFF.

In this sample, this clonotype turned up a few times. The chain couples TRBV7-2 to TRBJ2-1, with a possible D match to TRBD1 (6 bases). Germline CDR1 is SGHTA and CDR2 is FQGNSA. Trimming took 2 bases from V and 4 from J, leaving 15 bases between them. The CDR3 is 16 amino acids. DNA for the CDR3: TGTGCCAGCAGCTTAAGGGGACAAACCACATACAATGAGCAGTTCTTC. It specifies CASSLRGQTTYNEQFF.

The chain is built from TRBV4-3 and TRBJ2-1, with 10 bases identical to TRBD1. Germline lookup yields CDR1 LGHNA and CDR2 YSLEER. The trim removed 1 base at V and 4 bases at J, leaving 4 bases unmatched. The CDR3 runs 16 residues. CDR3 nucleotide sequence: TGCGCCAGCAGCCAAGCGGGACAGGGGTTTTACAATGAGCAGTTCTTC. This codes for CASSQAGQGFYNEQFF.

This chain uses TRBV9 with TRBJ2-7, with 9 bases matching TRBD2. CDR3 length equals 15 residues. In germline, CDR1 is SGDLS, CDR2 YYNGEE. With 0 bases clipped from V and 2 bases from J, the junction kept 3 bases outside the gene matches. CDR3 amino acids: CASSVDSGGTYEQYF. CDR3 nucleotides: TGTGCCAGCAGCGTAGACAGCGGGGGGACCTACGAGCAGTACTTC.

This chain uses TRBV4-3 with TRBJ2-1, with D possibly TRBD1 on 6 matching bases. V was shortened by 1 base and J by 5 bases, with 15 bases between the two germline ends. This CDR3 is built from 16 residues. Looked up from germline, CDR1 is LGHNA and CDR2 is YSLEER. For the CDR3, the DNA is TGCGCCAGCAGCCAAGCAGCCAGGGGCCCTAACAATGAGCAGTTCTTC. The encoded protein is CASSQAARGPNNEQFF.

The chain uses TRBV7-2 and TRBJ1-2; D unresolved. CDR1 is SGHTA and CDR2 is FQGNSA in the germline V gene. The CDR3 loop spans 13 amino acids. Trimming took 5 bases from V and 4 from J, leaving 11 bases between them. CDR3 region: CASSPRALYGYTF. The CDR3 bases are TGTGCCAGCAGCCCACGGGCCCTCTATGGCTACACCTTC.

The chain recombines TRBV7-9 with TRBJ1-2; no firm D call. The CDR3 runs to 14 residues. CDR1 SEHNR and CDR2 FQNEAQ come from the germline V gene (reference sequence). V was trimmed by 5 bases and J by 0 bases, leaving 10 bases between them. This chain's CDR3 is CASSGQIANYGYTF. The CDR3, as DNA: TGTGCCAGCAGCGGCCAGATTGCTAACTATGGCTACACCTTC.

This clonotype was found many times. V is TRBV5-1 and J is TRBJ2-5; D call uncertain. CDR1 is SGHRS, CDR2 YFSETQ, per germline. V shed 0 bases and J shed 2 bases, with 5 bases lying between them. This CDR3 comprises 13 residues. CDR3 amino acids: CASSLGPQETQYF. CDR3 DNA: TGCGCCAGCAGCTTGGGTCCACAAGAGACCCAGTACTTC.

V usage is TRBV7-2 and J usage is TRBJ2-4; 9 bases fit TRBD2. After removal of 1 base from V and 5 bases from J, the junction contained 3 bases not matched to a gene. Germline lookup yields CDR1 SGHTA and CDR2 FQGNSA. The length of the CDR3 is 15 residues. CDR3 amino acids: CASSLGVAGENIQYF. CDR3 DNA sequence: TGTGCCAGCAGCTTAGGGGTAGCGGGGGAAAACATTCAGTACTTC. Complete variable domain (other parts from reference TRBV7-2 and TRBJ2-4): GAGVSQSPSNKVTEKGKDVELRCDPISGHTALYWYRQSLGQGLEFLIYFQGNSAPDKSGLPSDRFSAERTGGSVSTLTIQRTQQEDSAVYLCASSLGVAGENIQYFGAGTRLSVL.

The chain employs TRBV6-2 or TRBV6-3 and TRBJ2-7; no firm D call. The CDR3 extends over 13 amino acids. V shed 6 bases and J shed 1 base, with 10 bases lying between them. The germline gives CDR1 MNHEY, CDR2 SVGEGT. The CDR3 region has the DNA TGTGCCAGCAGGGGGATCCCTTCCTACGAGCAGTACTTC. This encodes CASRGIPSYEQYF.

This chain uses TRBV7-8 with TRBJ2-3, with 8 positions matching TRBD2. The germline CDR1 and CDR2 sequences are SGHVS and FQNEAQ. Unmatched junction bases numbered 13, after V lost 2 bases and J lost 6 bases. The CDR3 loop spans 17 amino acids. The CDR3 region has the DNA TGTGCCAGCAGCTTAAAGTGGCTAGGACTAGCAGGGGATACGCAGTATTTT. It codes for CASSLKWLGLAGDTQYF.

Comments on this clonotype: Germline is not matched at one junction end, which may reflect a read error. J is TRBJ1-4 and V is TRBV29-1; possible D gene TRBD1, 5 bases. The CDR3 extends over 16 amino acids. Germline lookup yields CDR1 SQVTM and CDR2 ANQGSEA. For the CDR3, the DNA is TGCAGCGTTGCTGGGGACCAGGGACGGACTAATGAAGAACTGTTTTTT. Protein sequence: CSVAGDQGRTNEELFF.

The genes are TRBV2 and TRBJ2-7; a weak D match, TRBD2 (5 bases). CDR1 is SNHLY and CDR2 is FYNNEI in the germline V gene. Trimming took 7 bases from V and 5 from J, leaving 9 bases between them. CDR3 length equals 11 residues. The CDR3 loop reads CASITGNEQYF. CDR3 sequence (DNA): TGTGCCAGCATAACGGGGAACGAGCAGTACTTC.

The chain combines TRBV12-3 or TRBV12-4 with TRBJ2-5; 10 bases are shared with TRBD2. This CDR3 is 15 amino acids long. The V and J ends lost 5 bases and 4 bases, in that order; junction bases with no gene match: 7. CDR3 coding DNA: TGTGCCAGCAGTCATTTAGCGGGGGGAGGAGAGACCCAGTACTTC. Translated, it gives CASSHLAGGGETQYF.